This is a list of T cell receptor beta chains from one sample in a study of T-cell memory formation after mild COVID-19. TCRdb ran MiXCR on the 5' RACE reads and lists one entry per CDR3 protein. The profile shows some 130,000 distinct CDR3 sequences, about a sixth of them singletons. Specimen: PBMCs or a T cell subset sorted from them (not recorded which). Every receptor here comes from a man between 18 and 29 years old who had mild COVID-19 (a few samples of this study predate the infection). Cell type and time point are not known. CDR3s include the opening cysteine and the closing phenylalanine or tryptophan. A D gene is named only where the DNA matches it firmly. Expanded clones are given a class, and other clones once, few, many or no size at all.

v_call,d_call,clone_size,j_call,cdr3_nt,cdr3_aa
TRBV4-3,TRBD1,few,TRBJ2-3,TGCGCCAGCAGCCAACTATCAGGGGGAAGGACAGATACGCAGTATTTT,CASSQLSGGRTDTQYF
TRBV7-2,.,.,TRBJ1-1,TGTGCCAGCAAGTTTCTCCCTACACTGAACACTGAAGCTTTCTTT,CASKFLPTLNTEAFF
TRBV6-2/TRBV6-3,.,few,TRBJ1-1,TGTGCCAGCAGCCATCGGACGGAGAACACTGAAGCTTTCTTT,CASSHRTENTEAFF
TRBV6-2/TRBV6-3,.,.,TRBJ2-5,TGTGCCAGCAGTTACTCGAAGGCAGCCGGCGAGACCCAGTACTTC,CASSYSKAAGETQYF
TRBV12-3/TRBV12-4,.,many,TRBJ2-5,TGTGCCAGCAGTCCCACCTGGACAAAAGAGACCCAGTACTTC,CASSPTWTKETQYF
TRBV4-2,.,few,TRBJ1-6,TGTGCCAGCAGCCAAGACCAGGGTTCCTATAATTCACCCCTCCACTTT,CASSQDQGSYNSPLHF
TRBV5-4,.,.,TRBJ2-5,TGTGCCAGCAGCTTGGAACAGCGACAAGAGACCCAGTACTTC,CASSLEQRQETQYF
TRBV4-1,TRBD1,.,TRBJ2-3,TGCGCCAGCAGCCAAGATCCAGGGACAGGAATAGATACGCAGTATTTT,CASSQDPGTGIDTQYF
TRBV7-2,.,few,TRBJ2-4,TGTGCCAGCAGCTGGGGGATAGCCAAAAACATTCAGTACTTC,CASSWGIAKNIQYF
TRBV5-6,.,.,TRBJ1-5,TGTGCCAGCAGCTTGTTGGGCCAGCCCCAGCATTTT,CASSLLGQPQHF
TRBV7-2,.,.,TRBJ2-1,TGTGCCAGCAGCCTGGCCGGGGTGGAGTTCTTC,CASSLAGVEFF